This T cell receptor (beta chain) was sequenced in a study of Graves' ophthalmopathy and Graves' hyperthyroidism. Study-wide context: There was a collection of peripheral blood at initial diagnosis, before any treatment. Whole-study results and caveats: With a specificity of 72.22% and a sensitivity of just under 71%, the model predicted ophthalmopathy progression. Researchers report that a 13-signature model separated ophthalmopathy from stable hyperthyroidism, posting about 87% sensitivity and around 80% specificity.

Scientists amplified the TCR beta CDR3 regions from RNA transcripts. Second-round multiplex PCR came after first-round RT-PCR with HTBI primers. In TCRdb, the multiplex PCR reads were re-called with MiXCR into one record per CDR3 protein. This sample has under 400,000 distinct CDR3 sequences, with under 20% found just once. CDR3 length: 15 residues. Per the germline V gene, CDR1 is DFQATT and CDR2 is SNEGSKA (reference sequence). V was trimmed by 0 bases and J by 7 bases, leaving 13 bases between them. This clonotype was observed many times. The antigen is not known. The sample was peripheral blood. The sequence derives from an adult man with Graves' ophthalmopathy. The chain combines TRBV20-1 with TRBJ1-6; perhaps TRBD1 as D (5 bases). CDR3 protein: CSAREFGRANSPLHF. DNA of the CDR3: TGCAGTGCTAGAGAGTTCGGCAGGGCAAATTCACCCCTCCACTTT.